This T cell receptor (beta chain) was sequenced for a study of T cells in Graves' hyperthyroidism and ophthalmopathy. TCR beta CDR3 sequences were amplified from RNA transcripts. The TCR CDR3 was amplified in a first-round RT-PCR using the HTBI primer set. MiXCR, run by TCRdb on the multiplex PCR reads, gives a single entry per CDR3 protein. Among about 760,000 distinct CDR3 sequences listed, around 40% were seen once. CDR3 size: 17 residues. V lost 2 bases and J 4 bases, leaving 21 bases between the germline ends. Per the germline V gene, CDR1 is SGHDN and CDR2 is FVKESK. This clonotype was detected only a few times.

Sequencing was carried out using blood. The chain combines TRBV14 with TRBJ2-7; D unresolved. The sequence was obtained from a woman aged 40-49 years with Graves' hyperthyroidism. CDR3 loop: CASSQRALLGFRYEQYF. CDR3 nucleotide sequence: TGTGCCAGCAGCCAACGGGCTCTTTTAGGGTTCCGGTACGAGCAGTACTTC.